This T cell receptor beta chain stems from a study of CD8+CD57+ T cells in acquired aplastic anemia. Study observations and caveats: Patients and controls were not found to differ significantly in CD8+ Simpson's diversity.

This clonotype was picked up a small number of times. Its matching antigen is unknown. Sequencing involved patients with CD8+CD57+ cell expansion previously shown by flow cytometry. Blood was sampled before the patients had received any therapy. The study profiled TCR beta VDJ and CDR3 using genomic DNA as template. TCRdb fed the reads into MiXCR, producing one record per CDR3 protein. The sample carries approximately 470,000 distinct CDR3 sequences, more than 25% recorded once. CDR3 size: 13 residues. The germline V gene encodes CDR1 DFQATT and CDR2 SNEGSKA (reference sequence). V lost 6 bases to trimming and J lost 5 bases; unmatched junction nucleotides: 8.

The sample was sorted CD4+, CD8+, or CD8+CD57+ T cells (not recorded which) from PBMCs. The receptor's source is a human donor with aplastic anemia. The rearrangement uses TRBV20-1 and TRBJ1-2; 8 nucleotides match TRBD1. CDR3 region: CSATSGGAYGYTF. CDR3 DNA sequence: TGCAGTGCCACTTCAGGGGGCGCTTATGGCTACACCTTC.